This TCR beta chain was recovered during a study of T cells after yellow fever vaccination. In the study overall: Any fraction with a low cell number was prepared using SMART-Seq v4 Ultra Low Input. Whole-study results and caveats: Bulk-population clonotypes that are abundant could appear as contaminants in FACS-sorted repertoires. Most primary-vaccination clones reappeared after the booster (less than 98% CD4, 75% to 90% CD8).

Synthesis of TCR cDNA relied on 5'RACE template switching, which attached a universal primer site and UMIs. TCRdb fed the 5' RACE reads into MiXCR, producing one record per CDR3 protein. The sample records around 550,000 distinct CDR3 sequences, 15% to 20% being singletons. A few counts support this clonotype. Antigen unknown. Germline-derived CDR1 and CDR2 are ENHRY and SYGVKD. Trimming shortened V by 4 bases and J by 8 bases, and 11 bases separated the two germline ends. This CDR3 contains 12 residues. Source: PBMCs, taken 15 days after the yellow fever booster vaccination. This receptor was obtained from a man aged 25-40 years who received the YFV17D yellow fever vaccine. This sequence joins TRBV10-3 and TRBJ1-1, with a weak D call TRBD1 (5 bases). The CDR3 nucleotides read TGTGCCATCAGTGTCCCCCGGGGCGAAGCTTTCTTT. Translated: CAISVPRGEAFF.